One and the same sample provided the 22 T cell receptor beta chains below, sequenced in a study of T cell responses to AZD1222 COVID-19 vaccine (dated by TCRdb to the early 2020s). The intended sense of this specimen's time point label: baseline before first vaccination. Libraries were made using the immunoSEQ multiplex PCR assay. TCRdb retrieved this table from immuneACCESS and kept in-frame rearrangements only. Not all clones are present; in checked studies, unresolved V genes account for under half, and no reason is known for the remainder. The sample table lists 60,000 to 100,000 clones, approximately 86% of them with a count of one. 24% of the sample is held by the ten biggest clonotypes. The sequences come from peripheral blood, collected on day 0 of AZD1222 vaccination. Receptor source: an adult in good health.

This clone was seen only once. This chain uses TRBV19 with TRBJ1-2; D gene unclear. Trimming took off 1 base at V and 0 bases at J, with 12 bases between the two ends. CDR3 length: 16 amino acids. Per germline, CDR1 LNHDA and CDR2 SQIVND (reference sequence). The CDR3 reads CASSIVGLLPNYGYTF. The CDR3 DNA follows: TGTGCCAGTAGTATAGTAGGCCTACTACCTAACTATGGCTACACCTTC.

The chain's CDR3 is CASSYRQGSPLHF. CDR3 nucleotide sequence: TGTGCCAGCAGTTACCGTCAGGGTTCACCCCTCCACTTT. The chain joins TRBV6-5 to TRBJ1-6; D is perhaps TRBD1 (5 bases). Trimming pared 2 bases from V and 9 bases from J, leaving 8 bases between. Germline lookup yields CDR1 MNHEY and CDR2 SVGAGI. CDR3 size: 13 residues.

V usage is TRBV5-8 and J usage is TRBJ2-7; 7 nucleotides line up with TRBD1. Germline V CDR1 and CDR2: SGHTS, YDEGEE. The V segment lost 4 bases and the J segment 2 bases; nucleotides outside the gene matches: 9. The CDR3 consists of 15 residues. The CDR3 protein is CASSPGTVNTYEQYF. Written as DNA, the CDR3 is TGTGCCAGCAGCCCGGGGACAGTGAACACCTACGAGCAGTACTTC.

V gene TRBV11-2 combines with J gene TRBJ1-2; a possible D gene is TRBD1 (5 bases). Deletions cut 1 base from V and 6 bases from J, with 9 bases between. Germline V gives CDR1 SGHAT, CDR2 FQNNGV. This CDR3 has 13 amino acids. CDR3 DNA sequence: TGTGCCAGCAGCTTAGGGCGGACAAATGGCTACACCTTC. It is translated as CASSLGRTNGYTF.

V is TRBV5-1 and J is TRBJ2-1; 7 bases line up with TRBD1. The length of the CDR3 is 15 residues. CDR1 is SGHRS, CDR2 YFSETQ, per germline. V lost 3 bases, J lost 6 bases, and 9 bases stayed unmatched. DNA for the CDR3: TGCGCCAGCAGCTGGACAGGAACTTCGTCCAATGAGCAGTTCTTC. Translation: CASSWTGTSSNEQFF.

DNA of the CDR3: TGTGCCAGCAGTCGGGGGAGACAGGAAGCTAACTATGGCTACACCTTC. It specifies CASSRGRQEANYGYTF. The chain combines TRBV28 with TRBJ1-2, with D tentatively TRBD1 (6 bases). Looked up from germline, CDR1 is MDHEN and CDR2 is SYDVKM. Trimming shortened V by 5 bases and J by 0 bases, and 16 bases separated the two germline ends. The length of the CDR3 is 16 residues.

The rearrangement links TRBV5-1 to TRBJ1-3; the D gene is possibly TRBD1 (5 bases). Deletions cut 6 bases from V and 1 base from J, with 20 bases between. Germline V lookup: CDR1 SGHRS, CDR2 YFSETQ. The CDR3 extends over 17 amino acids. The CDR3 here is CASKAGREGSSGNTIYF. CDR3 sequence (DNA): TGCGCCAGCAAAGCGGGACGGGAGGGATCATCTGGAAACACCATATATTTT.

The rearrangement links TRBV7-9 to TRBJ2-7, with 7 bases aligning to TRBD2. V trimming: 0 bases; J trimming: 4 bases; junction bases outside the gene matches: 12. Germline lookup yields CDR1 SEHNR and CDR2 FQNEAQ (reference sequence). The CDR3 length is 17 residues. CDR3 region: CASSLAGASGYLYEQYF. The CDR3 nucleotides read TGTGCCAGCAGCTTAGCAGGGGCTAGCGGATACCTTTACGAGCAGTACTTC.

The chain combines TRBV30 with TRBJ2-7, with a tentative D call TRBD2 (6 bases). Trimming left V 5 bases short and J 1 base short, with 15 bases between. The V gene's germline CDR1 is GTSNPN and CDR2 SVGIG (reference sequence). This CDR3 has 14 residues. The CDR3 loop is CAWHRGSPSYEQYF. The CDR3 DNA sequence: TGTGCCTGGCACCGGGGGAGTCCGTCCTACGAGCAGTACTTC. Full variable domain (rest looked up from reference TRBV30 and TRBJ2-7): SQTIHQWPATLVQPVGSPLSLECTVEGTSNPNLYWYRQAAGRGLQLLFYSVGIGQISSEVPQNLSASRPQDRQFILSSKKLLLSDSGFYLCAWHRGSPSYEQYFGPGTRLTVT.

The chain is built from TRBV4-2 and TRBJ1-1; no reliable D call. Germline CDR1 reads LGHNA; CDR2 reads YNFKEQ. The CDR3 sequence is 17 residues long. V was trimmed by 0 bases and J by 1 base, leaving 15 bases between them. CDR3 sequence reads: CASSQDLVGPANTEAFF. For the CDR3, the DNA is TGTGCCAGCAGCCAAGATTTAGTGGGTCCCGCGAACACTGAAGCTTTCTTT.

J is TRBJ1-1 and V is TRBV4-3; possibly TRBD1 for D (6 bases). V gave up 4 bases and J gave up 3 bases, with 12 bases separating them. Per the germline V gene, CDR1 is LGHNA and CDR2 is YSLEER. This CDR3 comprises 14 residues. The CDR3: CASSPIRGDTEAFF. In DNA, the CDR3 is TGCGCCAGCAGCCCCATCAGGGGAGACACTGAAGCTTTCTTT.

The chain couples TRBV5-1 to TRBJ2-4; D call uncertain. This CDR3 spans 11 amino acids. The germline V gene has CDR1 SGHRS and CDR2 YFSETQ. The V end was cut by 5 bases, the J end by 5 bases, with 5 bases between. The CDR3 sequence is CASREENIQYF. As DNA, the CDR3 is TGCGCCAGCAGAGAAGAAAACATTCAGTACTTC.

The J gene is TRBJ2-1, the V gene TRBV29-1; 12 nucleotides align to TRBD2. Looked up from germline, CDR1 is SQVTM and CDR2 is ANQGSEA. The CDR3 spans 13 residues. V shed 5 bases, J shed 9 bases, and the junction held 5 bases outside the gene matches. DNA of the CDR3: TGCAGCGTTTTACTAGCGGGAGGAGGTGAGCAGTTCTTC. Its protein is CSVLLAGGGEQFF.

The CDR3 bases are TGTGCCAGTAGTATATGGACCCCCGAGTACACCGGGGAGCTGTTTTTT. It yields the protein CASSIWTPEYTGELFF. The V gene is TRBV19, the J gene TRBJ2-2, with no clear D. Trimming cost V 2 bases and J 3 bases, with 13 bases left between them. The CDR3 contains 16 residues. Germline CDR1 reads LNHDA; CDR2 reads SQIVND (reference sequence).

The chain recombines TRBV28 with TRBJ2-7; 8 bases match TRBD1. Unmatched junction bases numbered 12, after V lost 6 bases and J lost 5 bases. Germline CDR1 MDHEN, CDR2 SYDVKM. The CDR3 loop spans 15 amino acids. Written as DNA, the CDR3 is TGTGCCAGCAGGACCCCAGGGGGCCCTGGGGACGAGCAGTACTTC. Its translation: CASRTPGGPGDEQYF. Drawing the rest from reference TRBV28 and TRBJ2-7, the complete variable domain is DVKVTQSSRYLVKRTGEKVFLECVQDMDHENMFWYRQDPGLGLRLIYFSYDVKMKEKGDIPEGYSVSREKKERFSLILESASTNQTSMYLCASRTPGGPGDEQYFGPGTRLTVT.

The rearrangement uses TRBV5-1 and TRBJ2-5; D uncertain. V lost 4 bases and J 1 base, leaving 11 bases between the germline ends. Germline V gene data show CDR1 as SGHRS and CDR2 as YFSETQ. CDR3 length: 14 amino acids. The CDR3 sequence: CASSPAFPQETQYF. CDR3 bases: TGCGCCAGCAGCCCCGCTTTCCCCCAAGAGACCCAGTACTTC.

V is TRBV20-1 and J is TRBJ1-1; D not certain. Trimming left V 6 bases short and J 1 base short, with 6 bases between. This CDR3 is built from 11 residues. Looked up from germline, CDR1 is DFQATT and CDR2 is SNEGSKA (reference sequence). DNA of the CDR3: TGCAGTGCCCCAGAGAACACTGAAGCTTTCTTT. Its translation: CSAPENTEAFF.

V usage is TRBV27 and J usage is TRBJ2-7, with D perhaps assigned TRBD1 or TRBD2 (5 bases each). The V and J ends lost 5 bases and 1 base respectively, with 9 bases between them. The CDR3 sequence is 13 residues long. CDR1 and CDR2 from the germline V gene are MNHEY and SMNVEV (reference sequence). The CDR3 DNA reads as TGTGCCAGCAGTCCGTGGGGGTCCTACGAGCAGTACTTC. It is translated as CASSPWGSYEQYF.

CDR3 amino acids: CASSPAGGGTDTQYF. The CDR3 DNA reads TGCGCCAGCAGCCCGGCTGGCGGGGGGACAGATACGCAGTATTTT. The chain links TRBV5-1 to TRBJ2-3; 8 bases fit TRBD2. This CDR3 is 15 amino acids long. The V gene end was trimmed by 4 bases and the J gene end by 3 bases; junction bases not matched to a gene: 7. Germline CDR1 reads SGHRS; CDR2 reads YFSETQ.

V usage is TRBV20-1 and J usage is TRBJ2-1; D uncertain. The CDR3 covers 12 residues. The germline V and J ends were trimmed by 3 bases and 8 bases, with 11 bases remaining between them. The germline V gene has CDR1 DFQATT and CDR2 SNEGSKA (reference sequence). In nucleotides, the CDR3 is TGCAGTGCTAGTAGCCTCATCGATGAGCAGTTCTTC. Translated: CSASSLIDEQFF.

CDR3 sequence (DNA): TGTGCCAGCTCCCCAGGGCGGGACACCGGGGAGCTGTTTTTT. Amino acids: CASSPGRDTGELFF. The chain has TRBV18 and TRBJ2-2, with D perhaps given as TRBD1 or TRBD2 (5 bases each). CDR3 size: 14 residues. V was cut by 6 bases and J by 3 bases, with 11 bases left in between. In germline, CDR1 is KGHSH, CDR2 LQKENI.

V is TRBV4-1 and J is TRBJ1-1, with unresolved D. CDR1 and CDR2 from the germline V gene are MGHRA and YSYEKL. V lost 3 bases and J lost 6, with 14 bases in between. This CDR3 is built from 14 residues. In nucleotides, the CDR3 is TGCGCCAGCAGCCACGGCGGAGGGCCCCCTGAAGCTTTCTTT. Amino acid sequence: CASSHGGGPPEAFF.